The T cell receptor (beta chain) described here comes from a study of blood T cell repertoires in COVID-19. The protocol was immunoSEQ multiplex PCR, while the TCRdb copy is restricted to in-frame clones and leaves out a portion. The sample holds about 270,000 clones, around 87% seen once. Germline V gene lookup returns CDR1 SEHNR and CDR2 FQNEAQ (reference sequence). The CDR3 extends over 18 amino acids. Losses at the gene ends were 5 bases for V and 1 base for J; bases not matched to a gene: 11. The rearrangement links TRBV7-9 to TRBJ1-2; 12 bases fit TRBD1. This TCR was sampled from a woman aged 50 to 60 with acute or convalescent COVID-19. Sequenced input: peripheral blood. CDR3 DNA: TGTGCCAGCAGCCACCGGGACAGGGGGCGCAGTTTTAACTATGGCTACACCTTC. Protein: CASSHRDRGRSFNYGYTF.